This record covers a single T cell receptor (beta chain). As yet, its antigen is unknown. It was by quantitative 5'-RACE with molecular barcodes that TCR beta libraries were made. Via MiXCR, TCRdb re-called the 5' RACE reads, giving one row per CDR3 protein. The table lists fewer than 500,000 distinct CDR3 sequences, about a fifth of them singletons. V was clipped by 6 bases and J by 0 bases, with 16 bases between them. Germline values: CDR1 SGDLS, CDR2 YYNGEE. The CDR3 consists of 16 residues. The sample is drawn from a study of CD8 T cells in ankylosing spondylitis. Study results and limitations: Enrichment of disease-linked clones was reportedly significant in matched ankylosing spondylitis synovial fluid. Disease-linked clones were CD8+ and relatively rare in peripheral blood. Some motif variants were previously reported in reactive arthritis synovial fluid and blood. A TCR beta motif made of several highly homologous variants seemed typical of ankylosing spondylitis blood.

The receptor was derived from a male donor with ankylosing spondylitis. The J gene is TRBJ1-5, the V gene TRBV9; D gene unclear. The sequencing sample was made of blood, either unsorted or a sorted T cell fraction (not recorded which). The CDR3 reads CASTYKTGYSNQPQHF. The CDR3 DNA reads TGTGCCAGCACCTATAAGACCGGCTATAGCAATCAGCCCCAGCATTTT.